These 26 T cell receptor beta chains originate from one sample sequenced in a study of cytomegalovirus exposure and HLA in healthy donors. Amplification used 60 Vbeta primers and 13 Jbeta primers. TCRdb's copy holds only in-frame clones and misses some; the assay was immunoSEQ multiplex PCR. Among 150,000 to 200,000 clones, 80% to 85% were seen once, and the ten largest hold around 6%. The sequencing input was PBMCs. These receptor sequences come from a woman aged 50 to 60 in good health and CMV-seropositive.

The V gene is TRBV5-5, the J gene TRBJ2-7; D unclear. Germline assignment: CDR1 SGHKS and CDR2 YYEKEE (reference sequence). Trimming removed 6 bases at V and 3 bases at J, with 13 bases between. This CDR3 has 13 amino acids. CDR3 loop: CASTPLGFYEQYF. The CDR3 DNA follows: TGTGCCAGCACCCCTCTAGGATTCTACGAGCAGTACTTC. Drawing the rest from reference TRBV5-5 and TRBJ2-7, the complete variable domain is DAGVTQSPTHLIKTRGQQVTLRCSPISGHKSVSWYQQVLGQGPQFIFQYYEKEERGRGNFPDRFSARQFPNYSSELNVNALLLGDSALYLCASTPLGFYEQYFGPGTRLTVT.

CDR3 region: CASSIQITNTEAFF. CDR3 sequence (DNA): TGTGCCAGTAGTATTCAGATTACGAACACTGAAGCTTTCTTT. V usage is TRBV19 and J usage is TRBJ1-1; the D is unclear. There are 14 residues in the CDR3. The germline gives CDR1 LNHDA, CDR2 SQIVND (reference sequence). With 3 bases removed from V and 1 base from J, the gap between germline ends came to 9 bases.

This clone showed up just once. One end of the junction varies from germline; a read error may be responsible. This chain joins TRBV7-7 and TRBJ2-5; 8 bases align to TRBD1. The CDR3 sequence is 15 residues long. From germline, CDR1 is SSHAT and CDR2 FNYEAQ (reference sequence). The DNA of the CDR3 is TGTGCTAGCAGCTTAGGGGCAGGGGGCGAAGAGACCCAGTACTTC. Translated, it gives CASSLGAGGEETQYF.

The chain joins TRBV28 to TRBJ1-3; possible D gene TRBD1, 6 bases. Germline V gene lookup returns CDR1 MDHEN and CDR2 SYDVKM. The CDR3 covers 15 residues. V was clipped by 10 bases and J by 0 bases, with 16 bases between them. Written as DNA, the CDR3 is TGTGCCACCTTCGGGGGGGCCCTCTCTGGAAACACCATATATTTT. Its protein product is CATFGGALSGNTIYF. The whole variable domain, remainder taken from reference TRBV28 and TRBJ1-3, is DVKVTQSSRYLVKRTGEKVFLECVQDMDHENMFWYRQDPGLGLRLIYFSYDVKMKEKGDIPEGYSVSREKKERFSLILESASTNQTSMYLCATFGGALSGNTIYFGEGSWLTVV.

The rearrangement joins TRBV5-1 to TRBJ2-5; TRBD2 agrees at 8 bases. This CDR3 comprises 15 residues. Trimming took 5 bases from V and 5 from J; bases not matched to a gene: 11. CDR1 and CDR2 (germline): SGHRS, YFSETQ. The CDR3 region is CASSRGTSRVETQYF. The CDR3 bases are TGCGCCAGCAGTCGTGGGACTAGTAGGGTTGAGACCCAGTACTTC.

The chain links TRBV27 to TRBJ1-1; 9 positions agree with TRBD1. CDR3 size: 14 residues. The ends lost 7 bases at V and 5 bases at J; junction bases unmatched: 8. Germline V gene lookup returns CDR1 MNHEY and CDR2 SMNVEV (reference sequence). CDR3 amino acids: CASNSQGAVTEAFF. CDR3 bases: TGTGCCAGCAATTCACAGGGGGCTGTGACTGAAGCTTTCTTT.

The chain uses TRBV5-5 and TRBJ2-2, with TRBD1 identical over 7 bases. There are 16 residues in the CDR3. The V gene end was trimmed by 4 bases and the J gene end by 3 bases; junction bases not matched to a gene: 9. Germline CDR1 reads SGHKS; CDR2 reads YYEKEE (reference sequence). CDR3 sequence (DNA): TGTGCCAGCAGCACACCCCTAGGGGGCTACACCGGGGAGCTGTTTTTT. Amino acids: CASSTPLGGYTGELFF.

The chain uses TRBV7-9 and TRBJ1-2, with TRBD1 identical over 7 bases. V lost 3 bases to trimming and J lost 0 bases; unmatched junction nucleotides: 4. The CDR3 has 15 residues. Germline CDR1 SEHNR, CDR2 FQNEAQ (reference sequence). The CDR3 DNA reads TGTGCCAGCAGCTTCGGACAGGCGGCTAACTATGGCTACACCTTC. This translates into CASSFGQAANYGYTF.

V usage is TRBV10-1 and J usage is TRBJ2-7, with TRBD2 matching 7 bases. With 2 bases clipped from V and 7 bases from J, the junction kept 2 bases outside the gene matches. The V gene's germline CDR1 is WNHNN and CDR2 SYGVQD (reference sequence). The CDR3 is 12 residues long. The CDR3 here is CASSERGLEQYF. As DNA, the CDR3 is TGCGCCAGCAGTGAGAGGGGACTAGAGCAGTACTTC.

The chain has TRBV4-3 and TRBJ2-7; no clear D. Per germline, CDR1 LGHNA and CDR2 YSLEER. The V end lost 3 bases, the J end lost 4 bases, and 10 bases lay between the germline ends. CDR3 length equals 13 residues. DNA for the CDR3: TGCGCCAGCAGCCAGGAATTACAGTACGAGCAGTACTTC. This codes for CASSQELQYEQYF.

V is TRBV18 and J is TRBJ1-1, with 10 bases lining up with TRBD1. The germline gives CDR1 KGHSH, CDR2 LQKENI. CDR3 length: 16 residues. With V trimmed by 3 bases and J by 5 bases, 9 bases remained unmatched. CDR3: CASSPGTGELLTEAFF. In nucleotides, the CDR3 is TGTGCCAGCTCACCCGGGACAGGGGAGCTTTTAACTGAAGCTTTCTTT.

The chain employs TRBV10-3 and TRBJ2-1; 10 bases fit TRBD2. The trim removed 11 bases at V and 0 bases at J, leaving 7 bases unmatched. Germline CDR1 ENHRY, CDR2 SYGVKD. This CDR3 has 15 residues. CDR3 sequence (DNA): TGTGCCGCTTGCGAGCGGGAGGGCTCCTACAATGAGCAGTTCTTC. Its protein product is CAACEREGSYNEQFF.

V usage is TRBV19 and J usage is TRBJ1-1, with D perhaps TRBD1 (6 bases). This CDR3 has 15 residues. V lost 4 bases to trimming and J lost 2 bases, with 14 bases between them. Germline loops: CDR1 LNHDA, CDR2 SQIVND (reference sequence). DNA of the CDR3: TGTGCCAGTAGTACCTCCCGGACAGACAACACTGAAGCTTTCTTT. This encodes CASSTSRTDNTEAFF.

The chain recombines TRBV9 with TRBJ2-1, with 10 bases lining up with TRBD2. Germline lookup yields CDR1 SGDLS and CDR2 YYNGEE. This CDR3 spans 15 amino acids. The trim removed 3 bases at V and 4 bases at J, leaving 4 bases unmatched. CDR3 bases: TGTGCCAGCAGCGCAGGGACTAGCGTGTACAATGAGCAGTTCTTC. Residues: CASSAGTSVYNEQFF.

The chain recombines TRBV5-1 with TRBJ1-2; the D is unclear. This CDR3 comprises 14 residues. Germline V gives CDR1 SGHRS, CDR2 YFSETQ. V was shortened by 6 bases and J by 0 bases, with 12 bases between the two germline ends. The CDR3 spells CASKQALANYGYTF. The CDR3, as DNA: TGCGCCAGCAAGCAGGCCTTGGCTAACTATGGCTACACCTTC. The variable domain in full, completed from reference TRBV5-1 and TRBJ1-2, reads KAGVTQTPRYLIKTRGQQVTLSCSPISGHRSVSWYQQTPGQGLQFLFEYFSETQRNKGNFPGRFSGRQFSNSRSEMNVSTLELGDSALYLCASKQALANYGYTFGSGTRLTVV.

The chain uses TRBV11-2 and TRBJ2-7; tentatively, D is TRBD1 (6 bases). Germline V gene sequence: CDR1 SGHAT, CDR2 FQNNGV. The CDR3 sequence is 15 residues long. The ends were cut back, 5 bases at V and 0 bases at J, with 14 bases in the middle. The DNA of the CDR3 is TGTGCCAGCAGCCCCATTAACAGGGACTCCTACGAGCAGTACTTC. This codes for CASSPINRDSYEQYF.

This sequence joins TRBV6-1 and TRBJ2-3; 8 bases fit TRBD1. The CDR3 runs 13 residues. Germline assignment: CDR1 MNHNS and CDR2 SASEGT. V shed 11 bases, J shed 3 bases, and the junction held 7 bases outside the gene matches. CDR3 nucleotides: TGTGCCGCCCGTGACAGGGGAACAGATACGCAGTATTTT. Residues: CAARDRGTDTQYF.

The gene calls are TRBV27 and TRBJ2-1; tentative D call: TRBD2 (6 bases). Looked up from germline, CDR1 is MNHEY and CDR2 is SMNVEV (reference sequence). This CDR3 region has 13 residues. The V end lost 7 bases, the J end lost 8 bases, and 15 bases lay between the germline ends. The chain's CDR3 is CASTPRGRYEQFF. The CDR3 coding sequence is TGTGCCAGCACCCCTCGGGGGAGGTATGAGCAGTTCTTC.

J is TRBJ2-7 and V is TRBV5-6; D is ambiguous. The CDR3 has 14 residues. The germline V and J ends were trimmed by 0 bases and 0 bases, with 7 bases remaining between them. Germline CDR1 and CDR2: SGHDT and YYEEEE. The CDR3 nucleotides read TGTGCCAGCAGCTTGGGGCGGAACTCCTACGAGCAGTACTTC. This codes for CASSLGRNSYEQYF.

The chain is built from TRBV10-3 and TRBJ1-2; D possibly corresponds to TRBD1 (6 bases). This CDR3 is built from 15 residues. The V gene's germline CDR1 is ENHRY and CDR2 SYGVKD. With 1 base removed from V and 8 bases from J, the gap between germline ends came to 17 bases. CDR3 in amino acids: CAISEWGGGGEGYTF. The CDR3 DNA reads TGTGCCATCAGTGAGTGGGGAGGGGGAGGAGAAGGCTACACCTTC.

The chain couples TRBV19 to TRBJ2-2; TRBD1 matches at 8 bases. This CDR3 is built from 16 residues. The V gene's germline CDR1 is LNHDA and CDR2 SQIVND (reference sequence). Trimming removed 1 base from V and 4 bases from J; junction bases left unmatched: 5. CDR3 bases: TGTGCCAGTAGTATAGTGGCAGGGGGCACCACCGGGGAGCTGTTTTTT. Translating it yields CASSIVAGGTTGELFF.

This chain uses TRBV5-1 with TRBJ2-1; 13 positions agree with TRBD2. The CDR3 covers 15 residues. J was trimmed by 6 bases and V by 4 bases; bases with no gene match: 4. Germline V lookup: CDR1 SGHRS, CDR2 YFSETQ. The CDR3 DNA reads as TGCGCCAGCAGCCCGGGACTAGCGGGGACCAATGAGCAGTTCTTC. Protein: CASSPGLAGTNEQFF. Using reference TRBV5-1 and TRBJ2-1 for the parts outside the CDR3, the full variable domain is KAGVTQTPRYLIKTRGQQVTLSCSPISGHRSVSWYQQTPGQGLQFLFEYFSETQRNKGNFPGRFSGRQFSNSRSEMNVSTLELGDSALYLCASSPGLAGTNEQFFGPGTRLTVL.

The CDR3 sequence: CASSLGGAGLRKGNEQFF. The CDR3 DNA reads TGTGCCAGCAGCTTGGGTGGGGCGGGACTTCGAAAAGGCAATGAGCAGTTCTTC. The V and J genes are TRBV28 and TRBJ2-1, with D tentatively TRBD2 (6 bases). Germline V gene lookup returns CDR1 MDHEN and CDR2 SYDVKM. The length of the CDR3 is 18 residues. Trimming took off 6 bases at V and 6 bases at J, with 27 bases between the two ends. The full variable domain, completed using reference TRBV28 and TRBJ2-1, is DVKVTQSSRYLVKRTGEKVFLECVQDMDHENMFWYRQDPGLGLRLIYFSYDVKMKEKGDIPEGYSVSREKKERFSLILESASTNQTSMYLCASSLGGAGLRKGNEQFFGPGTRLTVL.

The V and J genes are TRBV7-6 and TRBJ2-7; TRBD2 might be the D (6 bases). CDR1 and CDR2 (germline): SGHVS, FNYEAQ. Trimming cost V 1 base and J 6 bases, with 22 bases left between them. The CDR3 runs to 17 residues. The CDR3 loop reads CASSLGPQSSGAGEQYF. The DNA for the CDR3 is TGTGCCAGCAGCTTAGGGCCACAAAGTTCAGGAGCGGGCGAGCAGTACTTC.

V usage is TRBV7-2 and J usage is TRBJ2-1; 8 bases match TRBD1. The CDR3 is 15 amino acids. CDR1 is SGHTA and CDR2 is FQGNSA in the germline V gene. V lost 0 bases, J lost 5 bases, and 3 bases stayed unmatched. CDR3 amino acids: CASSLASTGDNEQFF. The CDR3 DNA follows: TGTGCCAGCAGCTTAGCGTCGACAGGGGACAATGAGCAGTTCTTC.

This clone turned up a few times. This chain joins TRBV10-2 and TRBJ2-5; D gene unclear. V was shortened by 0 bases and J by 13 bases, with 9 bases between the two germline ends. In germline, CDR1 is WSHSY, CDR2 SAAADI. The CDR3 is 11 residues long. In DNA form, the CDR3 reads TGCGCCAGCAGTGAGTCGACTTCGTCGTACTTC. Translated, it gives CASSESTSSYF.